This T cell receptor (beta chain) appears in the sequencing data of a study of cytomegalovirus exposure and HLA in healthy donors. Study-level information: An earlier analysis identified 110 million or so unique TCR beta sequences in some 180 million T cells. The Caucasian-associated ancestry cluster contained 81% of the roughly 390 genotyped donors.

Study-wide points: There were several of the most significant clusters that appeared linked to common viral pathogens in a later analysis.

Worth noting for this clone: The antigen remains unidentified.

Trimming removed 0 bases from V and 9 bases from J; junction bases left unmatched: 7. CDR1 and CDR2 (germline): MNHNS, SASEGT. There are 16 residues in the CDR3. The PCR made use of 60 Vbeta and 13 Jbeta primers. Sequencing was performed with immunoSEQ multiplex PCR; in TCRdb, only in-frame clones are kept and a portion is missing. In the table there are 130,000 to 150,000 clones, just under 80% of which are singletons. The clonotype originates from a man aged 30-40 years in good health and CMV-seronegative. What was sequenced was PBMCs. The rearrangement links TRBV6-1 to TRBJ1-4; 10 nucleotides align to TRBD1. The CDR3 protein is CASSEANDRGLKKLFF. The CDR3 DNA reads as TGTGCCAGCAGTGAAGCTAACGACAGGGGGCTTAAAAAACTGTTTTTT.